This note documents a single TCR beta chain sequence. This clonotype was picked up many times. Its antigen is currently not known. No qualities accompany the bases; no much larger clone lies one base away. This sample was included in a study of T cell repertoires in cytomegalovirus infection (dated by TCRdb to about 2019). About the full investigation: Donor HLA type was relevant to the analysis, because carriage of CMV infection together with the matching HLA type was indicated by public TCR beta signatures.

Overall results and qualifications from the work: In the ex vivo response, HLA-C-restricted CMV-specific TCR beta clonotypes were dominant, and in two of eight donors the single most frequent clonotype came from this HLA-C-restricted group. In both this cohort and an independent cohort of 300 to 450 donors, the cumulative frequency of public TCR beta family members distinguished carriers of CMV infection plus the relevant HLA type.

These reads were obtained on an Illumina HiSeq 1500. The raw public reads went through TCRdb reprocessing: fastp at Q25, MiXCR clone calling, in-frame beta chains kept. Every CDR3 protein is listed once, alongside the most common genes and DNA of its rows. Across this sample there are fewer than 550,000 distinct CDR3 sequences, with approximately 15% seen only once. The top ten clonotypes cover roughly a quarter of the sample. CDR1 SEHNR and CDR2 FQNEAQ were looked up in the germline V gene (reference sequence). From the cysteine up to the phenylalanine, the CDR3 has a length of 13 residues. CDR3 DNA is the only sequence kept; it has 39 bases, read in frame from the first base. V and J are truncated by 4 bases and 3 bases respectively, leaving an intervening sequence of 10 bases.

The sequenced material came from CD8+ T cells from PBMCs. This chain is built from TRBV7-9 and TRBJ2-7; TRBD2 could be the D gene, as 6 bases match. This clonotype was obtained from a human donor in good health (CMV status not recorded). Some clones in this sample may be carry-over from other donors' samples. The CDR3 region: CASSSRTIYEQYF. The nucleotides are TGTGCCAGCAGCTCGCGGACTATCTACGAGCAGTACTTC.